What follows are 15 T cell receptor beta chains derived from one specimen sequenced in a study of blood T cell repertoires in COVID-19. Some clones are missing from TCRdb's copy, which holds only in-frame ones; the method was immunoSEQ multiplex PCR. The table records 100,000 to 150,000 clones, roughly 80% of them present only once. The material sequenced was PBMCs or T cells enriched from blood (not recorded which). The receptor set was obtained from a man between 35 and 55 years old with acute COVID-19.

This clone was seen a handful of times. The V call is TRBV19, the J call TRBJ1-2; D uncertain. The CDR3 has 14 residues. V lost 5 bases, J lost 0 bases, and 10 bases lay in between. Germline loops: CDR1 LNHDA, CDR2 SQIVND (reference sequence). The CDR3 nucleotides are TGTGCCAGTAGTCCCCAGACTGCTAACTATGGCTACACCTTC. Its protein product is CASSPQTANYGYTF.

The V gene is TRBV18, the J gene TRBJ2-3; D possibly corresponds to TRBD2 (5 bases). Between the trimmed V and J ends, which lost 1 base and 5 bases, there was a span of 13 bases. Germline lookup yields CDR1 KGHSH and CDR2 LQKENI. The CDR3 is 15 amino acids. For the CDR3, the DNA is TGTGCCAGCTCACCACGTTTGGGAGTGGGAGATACGCAGTATTTT. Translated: CASSPRLGVGDTQYF.

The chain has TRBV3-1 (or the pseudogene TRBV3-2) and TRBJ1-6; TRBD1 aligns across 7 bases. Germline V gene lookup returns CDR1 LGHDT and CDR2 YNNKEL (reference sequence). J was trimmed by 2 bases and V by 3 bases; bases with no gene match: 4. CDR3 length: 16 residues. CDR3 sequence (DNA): TGTGCCAGCAGCCACACAGGGGTTCCCTATAATTCACCCCTCCACTTT. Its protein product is CASSHTGVPYNSPLHF.

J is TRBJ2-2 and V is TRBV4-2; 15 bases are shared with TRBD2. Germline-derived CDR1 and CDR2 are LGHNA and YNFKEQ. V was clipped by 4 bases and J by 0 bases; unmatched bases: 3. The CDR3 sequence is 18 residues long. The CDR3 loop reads CASSPGTSGGPNTGELFF. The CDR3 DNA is TGTGCCAGCAGCCCCGGGACTAGCGGGGGGCCGAACACCGGGGAGCTGTTTTTT.

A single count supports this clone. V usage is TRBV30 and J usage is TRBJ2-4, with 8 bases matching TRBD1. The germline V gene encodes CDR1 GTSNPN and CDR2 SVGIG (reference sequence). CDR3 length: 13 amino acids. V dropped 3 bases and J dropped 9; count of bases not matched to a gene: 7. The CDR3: CAWRGQVFSIQYF. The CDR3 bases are TGTGCCTGGAGGGGACAGGTCTTCTCCATTCAGTACTTC.

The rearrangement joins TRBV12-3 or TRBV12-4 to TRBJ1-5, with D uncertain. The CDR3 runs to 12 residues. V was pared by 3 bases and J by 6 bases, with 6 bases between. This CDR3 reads CASSFEGQPQHF. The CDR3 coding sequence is TGTGCCAGCAGTTTTGAGGGTCAGCCCCAGCATTTT.

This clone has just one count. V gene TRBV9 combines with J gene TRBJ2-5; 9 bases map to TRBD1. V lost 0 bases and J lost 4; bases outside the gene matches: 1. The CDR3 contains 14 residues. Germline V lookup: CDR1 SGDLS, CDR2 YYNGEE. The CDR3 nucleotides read TGTGCCAGCAGCGTAGACAGGGGGCGAGAGACCCAGTACTTC. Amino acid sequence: CASSVDRGRETQYF.

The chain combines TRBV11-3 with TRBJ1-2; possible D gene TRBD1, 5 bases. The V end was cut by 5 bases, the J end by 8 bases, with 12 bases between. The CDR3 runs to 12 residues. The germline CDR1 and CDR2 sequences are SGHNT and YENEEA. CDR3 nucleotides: TGTGCCAGCAGCGCCGCAGGGTACGGCTACACCTTC. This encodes CASSAAGYGYTF.

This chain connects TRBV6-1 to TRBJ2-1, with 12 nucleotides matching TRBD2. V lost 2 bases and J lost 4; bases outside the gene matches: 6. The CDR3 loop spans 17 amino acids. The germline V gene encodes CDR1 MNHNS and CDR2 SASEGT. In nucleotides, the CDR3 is TGTGCCAGCAGTGAAACTAGCGGGGGGCCAATATACAATGAGCAGTTCTTC. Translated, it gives CASSETSGGPIYNEQFF.

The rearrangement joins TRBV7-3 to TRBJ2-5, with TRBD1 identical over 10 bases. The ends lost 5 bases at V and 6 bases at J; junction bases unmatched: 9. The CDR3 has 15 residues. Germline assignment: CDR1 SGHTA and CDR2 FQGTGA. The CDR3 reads CASSLGTGDRKTQYF. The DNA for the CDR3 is TGTGCCAGCAGCCTTGGGACAGGGGATCGAAAGACCCAGTACTTC. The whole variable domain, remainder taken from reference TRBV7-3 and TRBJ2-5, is GAGVSQTPSNKVTEKGKYVELRCDPISGHTALYWYRQSLGQGPEFLIYFQGTGAADDSGLPNDRFFAVRPEGSVSTLKIQRTERGDSAVYLCASSLGTGDRKTQYFGPGTRLLVL.

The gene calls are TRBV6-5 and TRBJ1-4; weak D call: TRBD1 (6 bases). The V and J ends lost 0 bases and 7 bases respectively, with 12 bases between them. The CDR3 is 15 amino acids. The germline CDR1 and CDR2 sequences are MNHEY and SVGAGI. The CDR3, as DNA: TGTGCCAGCAGTTACTCAAGGGGGGGAAGTGAAAAACTGTTTTTT. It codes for CASSYSRGGSEKLFF.

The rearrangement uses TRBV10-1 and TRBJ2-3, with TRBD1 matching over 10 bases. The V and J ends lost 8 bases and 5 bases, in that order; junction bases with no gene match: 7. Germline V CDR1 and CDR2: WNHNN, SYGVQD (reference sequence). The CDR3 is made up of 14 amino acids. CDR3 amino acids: CASSDRGRKDTQYF. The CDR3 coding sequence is TGCGCCAGCTCCGACAGGGGGCGGAAAGATACGCAGTATTTT.

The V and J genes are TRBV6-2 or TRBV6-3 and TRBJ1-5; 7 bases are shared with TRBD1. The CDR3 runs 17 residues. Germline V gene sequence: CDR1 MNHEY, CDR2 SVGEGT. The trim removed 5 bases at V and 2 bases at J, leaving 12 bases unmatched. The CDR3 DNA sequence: TGTGCCAGCAGTCAGTTCCCTGAGGGGGCGGGCAATCAGCCCCAGCATTTT. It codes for CASSQFPEGAGNQPQHF.

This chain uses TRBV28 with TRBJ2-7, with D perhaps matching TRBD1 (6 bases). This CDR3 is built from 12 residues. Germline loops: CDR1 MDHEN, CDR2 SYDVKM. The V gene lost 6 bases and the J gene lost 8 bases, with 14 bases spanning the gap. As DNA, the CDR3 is TGTGCCAGCAGCCCTACAGGGTACCAGCAGTACTTC. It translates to CASSPTGYQQYF. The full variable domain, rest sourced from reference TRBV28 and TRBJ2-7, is DVKVTQSSRYLVKRTGEKVFLECVQDMDHENMFWYRQDPGLGLRLIYFSYDVKMKEKGDIPEGYSVSREKKERFSLILESASTNQTSMYLCASSPTGYQQYFGPGTRLTVT.

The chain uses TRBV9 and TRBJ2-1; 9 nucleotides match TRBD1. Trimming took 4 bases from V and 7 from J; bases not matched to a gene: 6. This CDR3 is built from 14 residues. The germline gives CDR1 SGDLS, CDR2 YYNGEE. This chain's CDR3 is CASSPETGGNEQFF. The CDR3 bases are TGTGCCAGCAGCCCCGAGACAGGGGGGAATGAGCAGTTCTTC.